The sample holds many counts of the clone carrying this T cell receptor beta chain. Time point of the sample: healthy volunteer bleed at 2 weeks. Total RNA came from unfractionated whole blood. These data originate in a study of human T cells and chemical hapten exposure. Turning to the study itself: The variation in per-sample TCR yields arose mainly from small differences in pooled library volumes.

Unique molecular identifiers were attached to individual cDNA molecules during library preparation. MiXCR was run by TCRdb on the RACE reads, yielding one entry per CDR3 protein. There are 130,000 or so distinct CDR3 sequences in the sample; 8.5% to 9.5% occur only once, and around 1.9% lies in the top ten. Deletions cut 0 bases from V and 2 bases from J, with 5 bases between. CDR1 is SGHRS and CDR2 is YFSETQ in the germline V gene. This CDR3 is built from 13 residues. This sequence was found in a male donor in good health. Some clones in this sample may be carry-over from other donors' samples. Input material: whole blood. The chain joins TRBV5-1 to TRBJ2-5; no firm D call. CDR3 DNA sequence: TGCGCCAGCAGCTTGGTGCCTCAAGAGACCCAGTACTTC. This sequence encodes CASSLVPQETQYF.